These 19 T cell receptor beta chains came from one sample sequenced in a study of cytomegalovirus exposure and HLA in healthy donors. PCR primers comprised 60 Vbeta and 13 Jbeta primers. Libraries were prepared by immunoSEQ multiplex PCR; TCRdb keeps only in-frame clonotypes and omits some of them. Listed are around 46,000 clones; under 1.4% falls within the top ten. Material for sequencing was PBMCs. The receptors originated from a woman aged 40 to 50 in good health and CMV-seronegative.

The gene calls are TRBV19 and TRBJ2-2; TRBD1 matches at 9 bases. Germline-derived CDR1 and CDR2 are LNHDA and SQIVND (reference sequence). J gave up 4 bases and V 5 bases, and 5 bases lay outside the gene matches. CDR3 length: 15 amino acids. CDR3: CASSRQGVSTGELFF. In DNA form, the CDR3 reads TGTGCCAGTAGTCGACAGGGGGTCTCCACCGGGGAGCTGTTTTTT.

CDR3 in amino acids: CASRRQGPETQYF. The CDR3 coding sequence is TGTGCCAGCAGAAGGCAGGGTCCTGAGACCCAGTACTTC. The J gene is TRBJ2-5, the V gene TRBV6-6; D may be TRBD1 (5 bases). The CDR3 has 13 residues. V was clipped by 6 bases and J by 5 bases, with 13 bases between them. Germline loops: CDR1 MNHNY, CDR2 SVGAGI (reference sequence).

The rearrangement joins TRBV4-3 to TRBJ2-7; the D gene is possibly TRBD1 (5 bases). This CDR3 is 17 amino acids long. Trimming left V 4 bases short and J 2 bases short, with 21 bases between. The germline CDR1 and CDR2 sequences are LGHNA and YSLEER. In DNA, the CDR3 is TGCGCCAGCAGCCGAGTTCTACCCACAGGAGCCGCCTACGAGCAGTACTTC. Translated: CASSRVLPTGAAYEQYF.

A remark on this clone: At one of its ends the junction is not consistent with the germline gene, which may arise from a read error. The chain is built from TRBV18 and TRBJ1-5; D is unclear. The CDR3 runs 12 residues. Looked up from germline, CDR1 is KGHSH and CDR2 is LQKENI. Here the CDR3 DNA reads TGTGCCAGCTCAGGGCAAAATCAGCACCAGCATTTT. Translation gives CASSGQNQHQHF.

The V call is TRBV30, the J call TRBJ2-1; 7 nucleotides align to TRBD2. Germline V gene data show CDR1 as GTSNPN and CDR2 as SVGIG (reference sequence). The CDR3 is 13 amino acids. With V trimmed by 4 bases and J by 7 bases, 7 bases remained unmatched. This CDR3 is CAWIRREINEQFF. The CDR3 DNA is TGTGCCTGGATTCGGCGGGAGATTAATGAGCAGTTCTTC.

The chain joins TRBV30 to TRBJ1-2; 8 bases line up with TRBD1. There are 15 residues in the CDR3. V lost 3 bases to trimming and J lost 7 bases; unmatched junction nucleotides: 13. Germline V gene lookup returns CDR1 GTSNPN and CDR2 SVGIG (reference sequence). The CDR3 spells CAWRALVQGGGGYTF. The CDR3 bases are TGTGCCTGGAGAGCGCTGGTACAGGGGGGAGGTGGCTACACCTTC.

In the case of this clone: Other DNA sequences of this sample code for an identical CDR3. The genes are TRBV6-1 and TRBJ2-2, with a possible D match to TRBD2 (5 bases). This CDR3 spans 16 amino acids. Trimming cost V 1 base and J 7 bases, with 16 bases left between them. Germline CDR1 reads MNHNS; CDR2 reads SASEGT. The CDR3 region is CASSEVLALKSGELFF. For the CDR3, the DNA is TGTGCCAGCAGTGAAGTCCTAGCCCTCAAGAGCGGGGAGCTGTTTTTT.

The J gene is TRBJ2-5, the V gene TRBV27; TRBD2 matches 9 bases. V shed 0 bases, J shed 5 bases, and the junction held 1 base outside the gene matches. The CDR3 sequence is 14 residues long. CDR1 MNHEY and CDR2 SMNVEV come from the germline V gene (reference sequence). Written as DNA, the CDR3 is TGTGCCAGCAGTTTATCGGCGGGAGGGGAGACCCAGTACTTC. Protein product: CASSLSAGGETQYF.

V gene TRBV10-3 combines with J gene TRBJ1-1; the match to TRBD1 covers 7 bases. This CDR3 has 13 residues. The junction had 6 bases not matched to a gene; V was cut back by 10 bases and J by 1 base. Germline CDR1 is ENHRY and CDR2 is SYGVKD. The CDR3 protein is CATETGRNTEAFF. The CDR3 nucleotides read TGTGCCACTGAGACAGGGCGGAACACTGAAGCTTTCTTT.

The V call is TRBV9, the J call TRBJ2-7, with a tentative D call TRBD1 (6 bases). The CDR3 covers 14 residues. Germline CDR1 and CDR2: SGDLS and YYNGEE. The ends were cut back, 0 bases at V and 6 bases at J, with 13 bases in the middle. CDR3 residues: CASSVVGGVGEQYF. Written as DNA, the CDR3 is TGTGCCAGCAGCGTAGTAGGGGGAGTAGGCGAGCAGTACTTC.

The chain combines TRBV4-2 with TRBJ2-1, with 10 bases lining up with TRBD2. CDR1 and CDR2 (germline): LGHNA, YNFKEQ. CDR3 size: 18 residues. Germline trimming cut 0 bases from V and 8 bases from J; bases unmatched to any gene: 13. DNA of the CDR3: TGTGCCAGCAGCCAAGATCGGGTCGAGGCTAGCGGGAGTCATGAGCAGTTCTTC. This gives the protein CASSQDRVEASGSHEQFF.

The J gene is TRBJ1-1, the V gene TRBV18; TRBD1 might be the D (5 bases). The germline CDR1 and CDR2 sequences are KGHSH and LQKENI. This CDR3 comprises 13 residues. V was clipped by 4 bases and J by 1 base, with 7 bases between them. Here the CDR3 DNA reads TGTGCCAGCTCACGACAGTGGAACACTGAAGCTTTCTTT. Its translation: CASSRQWNTEAFF.

This chain uses TRBV30 with TRBJ2-3, with D uncertain. Germline V lookup: CDR1 GTSNPN, CDR2 SVGIG (reference sequence). The CDR3 extends over 12 amino acids. The ends were cut back, 3 bases at V and 8 bases at J, with 12 bases in the middle. The CDR3 is CAWRSTAATQYF. In DNA, the CDR3 is TGTGCCTGGAGGTCCACAGCTGCTACGCAGTATTTT.

J is TRBJ2-6 and V is TRBV4-1; 10 bases agree with TRBD2. Unmatched junction bases numbered 9, after V lost 8 bases and J lost 2 bases. The CDR3 is made up of 17 amino acids. Per germline, CDR1 MGHRA and CDR2 YSYEKL. The CDR3 reads CASGKQAGGPGANVLTF. The CDR3 DNA reads TGCGCCAGCGGAAAACAAGCGGGAGGGCCTGGGGCCAACGTCCTGACTTTC.

V is TRBV5-1 and J is TRBJ1-1; 7 bases fit TRBD1. The CDR3 loop spans 15 amino acids. The V segment lost 2 bases and the J segment 3 bases; nucleotides outside the gene matches: 7. The germline V gene has CDR1 SGHRS and CDR2 YFSETQ. CDR3 nucleotide sequence: TGCGCCAGCAGCTTTGGGTCCCAGGGGGACACTGAAGCTTTCTTT. Translation: CASSFGSQGDTEAFF.

The chain combines TRBV14 with TRBJ1-2; no firm D call. This CDR3 region has 13 residues. V was trimmed by 5 bases and J by 8 bases, leaving 15 bases between them. Germline CDR1 SGHDN, CDR2 FVKESK. The CDR3 bases are TGTGCCAGCAGCGCCTCGCGGGGTGAGGGCTACACCTTC. As protein: CASSASRGEGYTF.

The rearrangement uses TRBV19 and TRBJ2-1, with a weak D call TRBD2 (6 bases). V dropped 8 bases and J dropped 0 bases, with 14 bases sitting between them. This CDR3 is built from 15 residues. From germline, CDR1 is LNHDA and CDR2 SQIVND (reference sequence). The CDR3 DNA is TGTGCCAGTGCAATTGCGGGAAGCTCCTACAATGAGCAGTTCTTC. Translating it yields CASAIAGSSYNEQFF.

The V call is TRBV29-1, the J call TRBJ2-4, with TRBD1 matching 10 bases. V shed 5 bases, J shed 0 bases, and the junction held 1 base outside the gene matches. CDR1 is SQVTM and CDR2 is ANQGSEA in the germline V gene. The CDR3 totals 14 residues. CDR3 residues: CSVWDRGAKNIQYF. The CDR3, as DNA: TGCAGCGTTTGGGACAGGGGAGCCAAAAACATTCAGTACTTC.

The chain links TRBV4-3 to TRBJ2-2, with 9 bases fitting TRBD1. The CDR3 consists of 17 residues. V shed 2 bases and J 0 bases; nucleotides not matched to a gene: 4. Germline V gene lookup returns CDR1 LGHNA and CDR2 YSLEER. CDR3 in DNA: TGCGCCAGCAGCCAATCTACAGGGGGCGCGAACACCGGGGAGCTGTTTTTT. Translated: CASSQSTGGANTGELFF.